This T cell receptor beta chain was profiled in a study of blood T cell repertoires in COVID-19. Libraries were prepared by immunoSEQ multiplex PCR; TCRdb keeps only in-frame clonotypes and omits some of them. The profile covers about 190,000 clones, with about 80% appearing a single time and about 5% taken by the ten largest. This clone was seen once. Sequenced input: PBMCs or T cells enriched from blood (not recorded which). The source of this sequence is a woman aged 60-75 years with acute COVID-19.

The CDR3 DNA is TGTGCCAGCAGCCAACATGAGGGGACAAATGAGCAGTTCTTC. Protein product: CASSQHEGTNEQFF. The chain is built from TRBV11-3 and TRBJ2-1; perhaps TRBD1 as D (6 bases). Trimming left V 5 bases short and J 7 bases short, with 15 bases between. CDR3 length: 14 residues. CDR1 and CDR2 (germline): SGHNT, YENEEA.